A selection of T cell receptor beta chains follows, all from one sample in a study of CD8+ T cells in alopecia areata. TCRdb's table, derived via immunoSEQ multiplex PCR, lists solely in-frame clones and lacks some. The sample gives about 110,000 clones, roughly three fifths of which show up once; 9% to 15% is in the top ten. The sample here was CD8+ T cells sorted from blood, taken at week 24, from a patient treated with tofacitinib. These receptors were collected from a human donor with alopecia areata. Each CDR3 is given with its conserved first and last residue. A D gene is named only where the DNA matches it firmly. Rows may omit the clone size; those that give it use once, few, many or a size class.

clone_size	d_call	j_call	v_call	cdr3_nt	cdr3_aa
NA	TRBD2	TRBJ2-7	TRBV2	TGTGCCAGCAGTGAACCAGCGGGGGGCTACGAGCAGTACTTC	CASSEPAGGYEQYF
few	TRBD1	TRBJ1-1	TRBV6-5	TGTGCAGCAGGGGGGATGAACACTGAAGCTTTCTTT	CAAGGMNTEAFF
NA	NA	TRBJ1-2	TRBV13	TGTGCCAGCAGCTTAGATCAGGGTGATGGCTACACCTTC	CASSLDQGDGYTF
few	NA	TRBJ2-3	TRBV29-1	TGCAGCGTCGCAACGACTAGAGGCACAGATACGCAGTATTTT	CSVATTRGTDTQYF
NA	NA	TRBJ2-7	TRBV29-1	TGCAGCGTTGAAGATTTCGTCACGGACGGATCCTACGAGCAGTACTTC	CSVEDFVTDGSYEQYF
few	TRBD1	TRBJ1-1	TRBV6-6	TGTGCCAGCAGTTACACCTTAGACAGGGCCGCGAGAGCTTTCTTT	CASSYTLDRAARAFF
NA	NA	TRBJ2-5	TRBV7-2	TGTGCCAGCAGCGCCGCCAACGGGCGGGAGACCCAGTACTTC	CASSAANGRETQYF
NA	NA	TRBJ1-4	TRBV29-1	TGCAGCGCCTGGACGGACCACGCAACTAATGAAAAACTGTTTTTT	CSAWTDHATNEKLFF
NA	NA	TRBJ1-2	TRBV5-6	TGTGCCAGCAGCTTGGTACGAGGGAACTATGGCTACACCTTC	CASSLVRGNYGYTF
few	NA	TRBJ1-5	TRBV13	TGTGCCAGCAGTTTTACAGGCTCTCAGCCCCAGCATTTT	CASSFTGSQPQHF
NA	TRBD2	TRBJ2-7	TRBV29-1	TGCAGCGTAGGGACTAGCGGCTCCTACGAGCAGTACTTC	CSVGTSGSYEQYF
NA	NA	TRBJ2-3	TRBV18	TGTGCCAGCACTCTCGGGGCTACTAGCACAGATACGCAGTATTTT	CASTLGATSTDTQYF
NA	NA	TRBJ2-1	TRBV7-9	TGTGCCAGCAGCTTAGCGCGGGATGAGCAGTTCTTC	CASSLARDEQFF
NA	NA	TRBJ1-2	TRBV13	TGTGCCAGCAGCTTAGGCCGGGGCAGAAACCCAACGGATGGCTACACCTTC	CASSLGRGRNPTDGYTF
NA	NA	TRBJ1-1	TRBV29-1	TGCAGCGTTGGGCCGGGACATCCCACTGAAGCTTTCTTT	CSVGPGHPTEAFF
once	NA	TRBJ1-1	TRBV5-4	TGTGCCAGCAGCGTGGGGGATACTGAAGCTTTCTTT	CASSVGDTEAFF
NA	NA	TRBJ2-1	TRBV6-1	TGTGCCAGCAGTGAAAGCGACAATGAGCAGTTCTTC	CASSESDNEQFF
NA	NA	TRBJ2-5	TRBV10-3	TGTGCCATCAGTGAGCTCGCAGTCGGGACAGAGACCCAGTACTTC	CAISELAVGTETQYF
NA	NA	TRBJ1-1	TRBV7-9	TGTGCCAGCAGCTTCATCACCGCGGATATTGCTTTCTTT	CASSFITADIAFF
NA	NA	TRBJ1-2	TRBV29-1	TGCAGCGTTGAAGACGGAGGGACGTTTGCCTATGGCTACACCTTC	CSVEDGGTFAYGYTF
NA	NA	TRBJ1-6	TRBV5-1	TGCGCCAGCAGTCGACCAGAGGTTAATTCACCCCTCCACTTT	CASSRPEVNSPLHF
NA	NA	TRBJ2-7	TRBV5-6	TGTGCCAGCAGCTTGGGCAATTCCTACGAGCAGTACTTC	CASSLGNSYEQYF
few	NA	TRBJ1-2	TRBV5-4	TGTGCCAGCAGCTACGAACAGGGATTGCACGGCTACACCTTC	CASSYEQGLHGYTF
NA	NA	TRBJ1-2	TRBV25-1	TGTGCCAGCAGTGAATTAGGGCAGGCCTATGGCTACACCTTC	CASSELGQAYGYTF
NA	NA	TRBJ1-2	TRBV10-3	TGTGCCATCAGTGAGTCCGACGGTTCTAACTATGGCTACACCTTC	CAISESDGSNYGYTF
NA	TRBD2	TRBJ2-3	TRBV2	TGTGCCAGCAGTGAAGTAGTAGCGGGGAAGTATTTT	CASSEVVAGKYF
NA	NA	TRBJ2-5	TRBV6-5	TGTGCCAGCAGGATCGGGGAAGGAGAGACCCAGTACTTC	CASRIGEGETQYF
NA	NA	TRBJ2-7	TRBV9	TGTGCCAGCAGCCCCCGCCCCCAGTACGAGCAGTACTTC	CASSPRPQYEQYF
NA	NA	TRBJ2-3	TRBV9	TGTGCCAGCAGCGTAGGGGATCTGGGAGATACGCAGTATTTT	CASSVGDLGDTQYF
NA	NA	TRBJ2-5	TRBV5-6	TGTGCCAGCAGTGGACAGACCCAAGAGACCCAGTACTTC	CASSGQTQETQYF
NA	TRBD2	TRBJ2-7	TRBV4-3	TGCGCCAGCAGCCAAGATGGCAGCGGGGAATTTTACGAGCAGTACTTC	CASSQDGSGEFYEQYF
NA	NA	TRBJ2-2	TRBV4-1	TGCGCCAGCAGCCAGCGCTACACCGGGGAGCTGTTTTTT	CASSQRYTGELFF
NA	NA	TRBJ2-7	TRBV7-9	TGTGCCACATCGTCGGGGGAATCTTACGAGCAGTACTTC	CATSSGESYEQYF
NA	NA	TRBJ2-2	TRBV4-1	TGCGCCAGCAGCCACCCCCAAAGTGCGGAGCTGTTTTTT	CASSHPQSAELFF
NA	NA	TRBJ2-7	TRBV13	TGTGCCAGCAGCCCCGGTGGGTCCGCCTACGAGCAGTACTTC	CASSPGGSAYEQYF
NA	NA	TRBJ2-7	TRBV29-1	TGCAGCGTTGCTGGCGGGGGCTTCGTATACGAGCAGTACTTC	CSVAGGGFVYEQYF
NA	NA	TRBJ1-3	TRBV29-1	TGCAGCGTACAGGACTCTGGAAACACCATATATTTT	CSVQDSGNTIYF
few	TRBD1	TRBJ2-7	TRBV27	TGTGCCAGCGGCCGGACAGGGGGCGTCTTGATCGAGCAGTACTTC	CASGRTGGVLIEQYF
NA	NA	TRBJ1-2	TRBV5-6	TGTGCCAGCAGCTTTTTCACGGGCCCACACCCCACCTTC	CASSFFTGPHPTF
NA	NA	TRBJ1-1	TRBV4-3	TGCGCCAGCAGCCAACAACAGGCGCTTGAAGCTTTCTTT	CASSQQQALEAFF
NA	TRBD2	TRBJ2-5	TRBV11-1	TGTGCCAGCAGCTTGGGACTAGCGGGGGACCTTAGGCAAGAGACCCAGTACTTC	CASSLGLAGDLRQETQYF
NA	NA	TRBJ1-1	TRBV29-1	TGCAGCGTTGAAGAGGGAGGGGCAGCTTTCTTT	CSVEEGGAAFF
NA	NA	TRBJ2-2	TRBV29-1	TGCAGCGTTGATGGGGAATCGAACACCGGGGAGCTGTTTTTT	CSVDGESNTGELFF
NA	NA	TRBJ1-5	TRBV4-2	TGTGCCAGCAGCCAAGAGATAGGGGTTAGCAATCAGCCCCAGCATTTT	CASSQEIGVSNQPQHF
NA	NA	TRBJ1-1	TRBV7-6	TGTGCCAGCAGCCGGCTGGGGGGGGCCACTGAAGCTTTCTTT	CASSRLGGATEAFF
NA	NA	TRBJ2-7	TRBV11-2	TGTGCCAGCAGCTTAGTATCCGGGACACTGGTCGAGCAGTACTTC	CASSLVSGTLVEQYF
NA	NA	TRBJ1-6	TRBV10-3	TGTGCCATCAGTGATGGAGGAGGGACCTATAATTCACCCCTCCACTTT	CAISDGGGTYNSPLHF
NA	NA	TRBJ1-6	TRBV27	TGTGCCAGCGCGTCAGGGATGAATAATTCACCCCTCCACTTT	CASASGMNNSPLHF
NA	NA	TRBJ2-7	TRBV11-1	TGTGCCAGCAGCTTAGATACGCCCTACGAGCAGTACTTC	CASSLDTPYEQYF
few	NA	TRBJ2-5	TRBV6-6	TGTGCCAGCAGTTACTCGGGCAGAGAATTTTGGGAGACCCAGTACTTC	CASSYSGREFWETQYF
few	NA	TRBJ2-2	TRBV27	TGTGCCAGCAGAGAGGGCTGGGGAGAGGAGGAGCTGTTTTTT	CASREGWGEEELFF
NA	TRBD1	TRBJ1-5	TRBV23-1	TGCGCCAGCAGGGAACAGGGGGCGCGTCAGCCCCAGCATTTT	CASREQGARQPQHF
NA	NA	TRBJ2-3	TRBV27	TGTGCCAGCAGTTTATGGGCAGGGTACACAGATACGCAGTATTTT	CASSLWAGYTDTQYF
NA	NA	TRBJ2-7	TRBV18	TGTGCCAGCTCACCTAAAGACACCGTGGACGAGCAGTACTTC	CASSPKDTVDEQYF
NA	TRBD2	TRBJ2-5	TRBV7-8	TGTGCCAGCAGCTCACAACTAGCGGGGGCCGGGGAGACCCAGTACTTC	CASSSQLAGAGETQYF
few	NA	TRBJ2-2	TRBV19	TGTGCCAGTAGTGTCGGGACCTACACCGGGGAGCTGTTTTTT	CASSVGTYTGELFF
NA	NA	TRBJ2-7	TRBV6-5	TGTGCCAGCAGTTACGGGTTTGGGAGCTCCTACGAGCAGTACTTC	CASSYGFGSSYEQYF
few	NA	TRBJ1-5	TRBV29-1	TGCAGCGTTGAAGATGAGGGAACAGATCAGCCCCAGCATTTT	CSVEDEGTDQPQHF
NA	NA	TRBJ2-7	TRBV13	TGTGCCAGCAGCTTGGAGCGAACCTACGAGCAGTACTTC	CASSLERTYEQYF